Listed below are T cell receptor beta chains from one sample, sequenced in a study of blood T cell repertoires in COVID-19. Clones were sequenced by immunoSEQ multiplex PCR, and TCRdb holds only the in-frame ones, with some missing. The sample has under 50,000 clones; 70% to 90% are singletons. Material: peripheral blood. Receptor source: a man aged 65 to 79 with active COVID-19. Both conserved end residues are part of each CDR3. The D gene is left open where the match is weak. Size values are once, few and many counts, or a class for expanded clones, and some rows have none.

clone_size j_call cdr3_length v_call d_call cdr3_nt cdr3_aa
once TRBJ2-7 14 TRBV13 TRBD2 TGTGCCAGCAGCTCGTGGACTAGCGGGAACGAGCAGTACTTC CASSSWTSGNEQYF
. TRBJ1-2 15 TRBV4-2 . TGTGCCAGCAGCCAAGATCAGGGGAGAAACTATGGCTACACCTTC CASSQDQGRNYGYTF
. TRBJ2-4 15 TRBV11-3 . TGTGCCAGCAGCGACAACAGGATTCTAAACGGGATTCAGTACTTC CASSDNRILNGIQYF
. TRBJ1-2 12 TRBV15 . TGTGCCACCAGCAGAGGGTCGCGGGGCTACACCTTC CATSRGSRGYTF
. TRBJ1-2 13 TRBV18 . TGTGCCAGCTCACAGGGGCTTGACTATGGCTACACCTTC CASSQGLDYGYTF
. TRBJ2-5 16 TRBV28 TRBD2 TGTGCCAGCAGTTCGGGAGCGGGGGGTCTCCAAGAGACCCAGTACTTC CASSSGAGGLQETQYF
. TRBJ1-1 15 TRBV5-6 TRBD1 TGTGCCAGCAGCTTGGTGCAGGGGGCGATAGGTGAAGCTTTCTTT CASSLVQGAIGEAFF
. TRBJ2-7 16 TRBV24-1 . TGTGCCACCAGTGACCCAGCGGCCAGGGGAGGGTACGAGCAGTACTTC CATSDPAARGGYEQYF
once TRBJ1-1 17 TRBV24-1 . TGTGCCACCAGTGATTCTTTTCTCAAGGGGTCGGGCACTGAAGCTTTCTTT CATSDSFLKGSGTEAFF
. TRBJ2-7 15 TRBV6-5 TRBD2 TGTGCCAGCAGCCTACTAGCGGGAGGTACCTACGAGCAGTACTTC CASSLLAGGTYEQYF
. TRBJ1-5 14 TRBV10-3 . TGTGCCATCAGTGCACAGGGCTCGGGCCAGCCCCAGCATTTT CAISAQGSGQPQHF
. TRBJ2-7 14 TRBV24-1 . TGTGCCACCAGTCCGGGAGGGGGCATGGGCGAGCAGTACTTC CATSPGGGMGEQYF
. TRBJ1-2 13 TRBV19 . TGTGCCAGTAGTATAGTGAACAGGGATGGCTACACCTTC CASSIVNRDGYTF
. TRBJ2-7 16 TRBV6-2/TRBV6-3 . TGTGCCAGCAGTTACTCGGGCGGAGGAGTAACCTACGAGCAGTACTTC CASSYSGGGVTYEQYF
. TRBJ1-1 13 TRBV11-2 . TGTGCCAGCAGCCAAGGACAGAACACTGAAGCTTTCTTT CASSQGQNTEAFF
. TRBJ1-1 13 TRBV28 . TGTGCCAGCAAAACTATCATGAACACTGAAGCTTTCTTT CASKTIMNTEAFF
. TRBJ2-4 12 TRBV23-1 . TGCGCCAGCAGTCAACCAGGAAACATTCAGTACTTC CASSQPGNIQYF
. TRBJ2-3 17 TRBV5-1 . TGCGCCAGCAGCCAGTTCGGGGTGTACTCTAGCACAGATACGCAGTATTTT CASSQFGVYSSTDTQYF
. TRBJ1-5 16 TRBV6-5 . TGTGCCAGCAGTTACTCGATCCCCGCAGGTTCTCAGCCCCAGCATTTT CASSYSIPAGSQPQHF
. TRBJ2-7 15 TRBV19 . TGTGCCAGTAGTTGGGCCTTCGAAGAGGGCTACGAGCAGTACTTC CASSWAFEEGYEQYF
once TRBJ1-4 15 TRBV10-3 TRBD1 TGTGCCATCAGTGAGGGGGGGACAGGGAATGAAAAACTGTTTTTT CAISEGGTGNEKLFF
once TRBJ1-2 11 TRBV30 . TGTGCCTGGGGGAGAATCTATGGCTACACCTTC CAWGRIYGYTF
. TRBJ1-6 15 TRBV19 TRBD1 TGTGCCAGTAGTAAGGACAGGGTCTCGAGTTCACCCCTCCACTTT CASSKDRVSSSPLHF
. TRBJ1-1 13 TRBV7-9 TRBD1 TGTGCCATCCACAGGGGTCTGAACACTGAAGCTTTCTTT CAIHRGLNTEAFF
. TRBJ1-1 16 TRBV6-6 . TGTGCCAGCAGTTACTCTCAGGGGCGGGTCGACACTGAAGCTTTCTTT CASSYSQGRVDTEAFF
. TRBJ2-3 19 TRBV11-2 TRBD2 TGTGCCAGCAGCTTAGGCCCGGGGAGACTAGCGGGCCTCACAGATACGCAGTATTTT CASSLGPGRLAGLTDTQYF
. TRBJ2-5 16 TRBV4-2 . TGTGCCAGCAGCCAAGATATCCAGGGAATGCACGAGACCCAGTACTTC CASSQDIQGMHETQYF
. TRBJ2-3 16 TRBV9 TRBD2 TGTGCCAGCAGCGGCCCCAGCGGGGGGGCCAGTGATACGCAGTATTTT CASSGPSGGASDTQYF
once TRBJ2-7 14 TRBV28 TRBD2 TGTGCCAGCAGTTACTCCGGGGGGACCTACGAGCAGTACTTC CASSYSGGTYEQYF
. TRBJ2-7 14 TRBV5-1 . TGCGCCAGCAGCTTGGACAGGAGCTCCTACGAGCAGTACTTC CASSLDRSSYEQYF
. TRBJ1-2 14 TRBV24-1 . TGTGCCGTCGAGAGGGTCGCACCCCACTATGGCTACACCTTC CAVERVAPHYGYTF
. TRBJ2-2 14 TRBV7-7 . TGTGCTAGCAGCCACGGAGAGCGCACCGGGGAGCTGTTTTTT CASSHGERTGELFF
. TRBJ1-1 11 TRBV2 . TGTGCCGCAGGCCTTAACACTGAAGCTTTCTTT CAAGLNTEAFF
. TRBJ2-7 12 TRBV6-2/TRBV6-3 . TGTGCCAGCAGTATCACAGGAAAGGGGCAGTACTTC CASSITGKGQYF
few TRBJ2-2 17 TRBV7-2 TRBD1 TGTGCCAGCAGCTTTCGCCCGGGACAGGGGGCGAACGGGGAGCTGTTTTTT CASSFRPGQGANGELFF
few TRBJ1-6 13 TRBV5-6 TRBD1 TGTGCCAGCAGCCGGGACAGGGTTTCACCCCTCCACTTT CASSRDRVSPLHF
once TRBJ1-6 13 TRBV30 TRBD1 TGTGCCTGGGCGGGACAGGGGAATTCACCCCTCCACTTT CAWAGQGNSPLHF
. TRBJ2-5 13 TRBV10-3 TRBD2 TGTGCCATCAGTGCTAGCGGGGAAGAGACCCAGTACTTC CAISASGEETQYF
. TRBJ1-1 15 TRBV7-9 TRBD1 TGTGCCAGCAGCCCCAGGACAGGGCCGGACACTGAAGCTTTCTTT CASSPRTGPDTEAFF
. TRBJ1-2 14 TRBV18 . TGTGCCAGCTCACCGTCAGTGATTAACTATGGCTACACCTTC CASSPSVINYGYTF